This paragraph covers one TCR beta chain sequence. Its antigen remains unknown. From the RT-PCR reads, TCRdb called clonotypes with MiXCR, one entry per CDR3 protein. The sample lists under 950,000 distinct CDR3 sequences, 21% occurring once. The record originates from a study of response to subunit inactivated influenza vaccine. Points from the study as a whole: Each seasonal flu vaccination may recruit only limited new T cells, authors suggested.

The CDR3 is 15 amino acids. V shed 1 base and J shed 2 bases, with 10 bases lying between them. Germline CDR1 and CDR2: MNHNS and SASEGT. The receptor was derived from a middle-aged man who received an inactivated influenza vaccine. The material was PBMCs from blood, obtained around 5 days after vaccination. The V and J genes are TRBV6-1 and TRBJ2-3; maybe TRBD1 (6 bases). CDR3 bases: TGTGCCAGCAGTGAAGTCTGGACAGACACAGATACGCAGTATTTT. Amino acids: CASSEVWTDTDTQYF.